The next 31 T cell receptor beta chains were all read from a single sample in a study of cytomegalovirus exposure and HLA in healthy donors. Both 60 Vbeta primers and 13 Jbeta primers went into the PCR. Profiling relied on immunoSEQ multiplex PCR, and the TCRdb table lists in-frame clones only, not all of them. The table records more than 85,000 clones, roughly 80% of them present only once. Source material: PBMCs. Receptors originate from a female donor in good health and CMV-seronegative.

The V gene is TRBV27, the J gene TRBJ2-3, with D maybe TRBD2 (5 bases). The CDR3 is made up of 14 amino acids. V was clipped by 5 bases and J by 1 base, with 10 bases between them. Germline CDR1 MNHEY, CDR2 SMNVEV (reference sequence). The CDR3 is CASSGLSGTDTQYF. CDR3 nucleotides: TGTGCCAGCAGTGGTCTTAGCGGCACAGATACGCAGTATTTT.

A remark on this clone: The conserved final phenylalanine or tryptophan is absent from the CDR3, which likely points to a read error. The V gene is TRBV18, the J gene TRBJ1-5; no firm D call. The CDR3 is 14 amino acids. In germline, CDR1 is KGHSH, CDR2 LQKENI. Trimming removed 3 bases from V and 4 bases from J, with 10 bases in between. CDR3 region: CASSPNTDNQPQHL. The CDR3 DNA is TGTGCCAGCTCACCGAACACAGATAATCAGCCCCAGCATCTT.

The V call is TRBV9, the J call TRBJ1-3; D call uncertain. Trimming took 2 bases from V and 3 from J, leaving 3 bases between them. Germline V gene sequence: CDR1 SGDLS, CDR2 YYNGEE. The CDR3 loop spans 12 amino acids. CDR3 protein: CASSVSGNTIYF. CDR3 DNA: TGTGCCAGCAGCGTCAGTGGAAACACCATATATTTT. Drawing the rest from reference TRBV9 and TRBJ1-3, the complete variable domain is DSGVTQTPKHLITATGQRVTLRCSPRSGDLSVYWYQQSLDQGLQFLIQYYNGEERAKGNILERFSAQQFPDLHSELNLSSLELGDSALYFCASSVSGNTIYFGEGSWLTVV.

The rearrangement uses TRBV11-3 and TRBJ2-5, with TRBD1 matching 7 bases. CDR1 SGHNT and CDR2 YENEEA come from the germline V gene. The CDR3 spans 15 residues. Trimming took 5 bases from V and 1 from J; bases not matched to a gene: 7. This CDR3 is CASSLAGTAQETQYF. The CDR3 nucleotides read TGTGCCAGCAGCCTCGCCGGGACAGCCCAAGAGACCCAGTACTTC.

This clone was detected only a few times. One junction end does not reproduce the germline sequence, and a read error may be involved. The CDR3 sequence is CASSSTGVLVEQYF. The CDR3 region has the DNA TGTGCCAGCAGCTCGACAGGGGTACTGGTCGAGCAGTACTTC. The chain couples TRBV5-1 to TRBJ2-7, with 8 bases aligning to TRBD1. The CDR3 runs to 14 residues. Germline V lookup: CDR1 SGHRS, CDR2 YFSETQ.

Details on this clone: An end of the junction differs from the germline gene, which may be a read error. The chain uses TRBV7-9 and TRBJ1-3, with a tentative D call TRBD1 (5 bases). The germline gives CDR1 SEHNR, CDR2 FQNEAQ (reference sequence). The CDR3 is 15 residues long. The chain's CDR3 is CSSSLAGSSGNTIYF. CDR3 in DNA: TGTTCCAGCAGCTTAGCAGGGAGCTCTGGAAACACCATATATTTT.

Of note for this clone: A junction boundary mismatches the germline segment, possibly from a read error. The CDR3 spells CSSSLARGRASRSYNEQFF. CDR3 bases: TGTTCCAGCAGCTTAGCGAGGGGGAGGGCCAGTCGCTCCTACAATGAGCAGTTCTTC. This chain links TRBV7-9 with TRBJ2-1; tentative D call: TRBD2 (7 bases). The germline CDR1 and CDR2 sequences are SEHNR and FQNEAQ (reference sequence). The CDR3 loop spans 19 amino acids.

This clone has only a few counts. The genes are TRBV2 and TRBJ1-1, with 9 bases matching TRBD1. Trimming at V came to 5 bases and at J to 5 bases, leaving 3 bases not matched to a gene. Germline CDR1 SNHLY, CDR2 FYNNEI. The length of the CDR3 is 13 residues. CDR3 in amino acids: CASSWDRETEAFF. In nucleotides, the CDR3 is TGTGCCAGCAGTTGGGACAGGGAGACTGAAGCTTTCTTT.

The chain employs TRBV6-1 and TRBJ1-5; 9 positions agree with TRBD1. Germline trimming cut 5 bases from V and 5 bases from J; bases unmatched to any gene: 1. Germline V CDR1 and CDR2: MNHNS, SASEGT. The CDR3 consists of 13 residues. The CDR3 region has the DNA TGTGCCAGCAGTACAGGGGGCCATCAGCCCCAGCATTTT. Protein product: CASSTGGHQPQHF.

The genes are TRBV9 and TRBJ2-2; D might be TRBD2 (5 bases). V was pared by 1 base and J by 3 bases, with 13 bases between. CDR3 length: 16 residues. CDR1 and CDR2 (germline): SGDLS, YYNGEE. CDR3 sequence reads: CASSVNPERDTGELFF. The CDR3, as DNA: TGTGCCAGCAGCGTAAACCCGGAGAGGGACACCGGGGAGCTGTTTTTT.

V is TRBV6-5 and J is TRBJ2-3, with D unclear. With 0 bases removed from V and 7 bases from J, the gap between germline ends came to 2 bases. Germline assignment: CDR1 MNHEY and CDR2 SVGAGI. The CDR3 totals 11 residues. The CDR3 DNA follows: TGTGCCAGCAGTTACTCCAATACGCAGTATTTT. It encodes CASSYSNTQYF.

The J gene is TRBJ1-1, the V gene TRBV2, with 9 bases fitting TRBD1. Germline assignment: CDR1 SNHLY and CDR2 FYNNEI. The CDR3 spans 16 residues. V was pared by 8 bases and J by 11 bases, with 21 bases of the junction left unmatched. The CDR3 bases are TGTGCCAGCGGACCGGGACAGGGATTGTCAATTGTGTTGGCTTTCTTT. Translated, it gives CASGPGQGLSIVLAFF.

This clone was picked up one time. V gene TRBV7-2 combines with J gene TRBJ1-1, with 9 bases fitting TRBD1. This CDR3 region has 16 residues. CDR1 is SGHTA, CDR2 FQGNSA, per germline. With V trimmed by 2 bases and J by 1 base, 5 bases remained unmatched. CDR3 in amino acids: CASSLRRGQGNTEAFF. The CDR3 coding sequence is TGTGCCAGCAGCTTAAGGAGGGGACAGGGGAACACTGAAGCTTTCTTT.

The V gene is TRBV30, the J gene TRBJ2-1; 7 bases line up with TRBD2. This CDR3 has 16 residues. Germline lookup yields CDR1 GTSNPN and CDR2 SVGIG (reference sequence). The V and J ends lost 3 bases and 4 bases, in that order; junction bases with no gene match: 12. In nucleotides, the CDR3 is TGTGCCTGGAGCGGGCAGGCGGGGGAATCATACAATGAGCAGTTCTTC. Its translation is CAWSGQAGESYNEQFF.

The rearrangement joins TRBV14 to TRBJ2-7, with D perhaps TRBD1 (6 bases). Trimming removed 4 bases at V and 3 bases at J, with 16 bases between. CDR1 is SGHDN and CDR2 is FVKESK in the germline V gene. The CDR3 is made up of 15 amino acids. The CDR3 spells CASSPYRDLFYEQYF. The CDR3, as DNA: TGTGCCAGCAGCCCTTACAGGGATTTATTCTACGAGCAGTACTTC. The variable domain in full, with the rest retrieved from reference TRBV14 and TRBJ2-7, is EAGVTQFPSHSVIEKGQTVTLRCDPISGHDNLYWYRRVMGKEIKFLLHFVKESKQDESGMPNNRFLAERTGGTYSTLKVQPAELEDSGVYFCASSPYRDLFYEQYFGPGTRLTVT.

The chain is built from TRBV2 and TRBJ2-7; maybe TRBD2 (5 bases). Trimming removed 4 bases at V and 3 bases at J, with 7 bases between. Germline values: CDR1 SNHLY, CDR2 FYNNEI. The CDR3 extends over 12 amino acids. CDR3 bases: TGTGCCAGCAGTGCCGGGATCTACGAGCAGTACTTC. It yields the protein CASSAGIYEQYF.

This clone was observed a few times. The chain carries TRBV30 and TRBJ2-1; 8 positions agree with TRBD2. Trimming took 2 bases from V and 0 from J; bases not matched to a gene: 3. Germline CDR1 and CDR2: GTSNPN and SVGIG (reference sequence). CDR3 size: 15 residues. The CDR3 region is CAWSNSGGSYNEQFF. The CDR3 coding sequence is TGTGCCTGGAGTAACAGCGGGGGCTCCTACAATGAGCAGTTCTTC.

The rearrangement uses TRBV21-1 and TRBJ1-5; the DNA was not used to check the table's D call, TRBD1. TRBV21-1 is reported as a pseudogene. CDR3 length: 13 amino acids. The CDR3 region is CASPCRGNQPQHF. Written as DNA, the CDR3 is TGTGCCAGCCCCTGCAGGGGGAATCAGCCCCAGCATTTT.

CDR3 in amino acids: CASSFTRGGAKYNEQFF. CDR3 in DNA: TGTGCCAGCAGCTTTACCCGAGGGGGGGCAAAATACAATGAGCAGTTCTTC. J is TRBJ2-1 and V is TRBV7-2; tentatively, D is TRBD2 (7 bases). CDR1 is SGHTA and CDR2 is FQGNSA in the germline V gene. Trimming cost V 3 bases and J 4 bases, with 19 bases left between them. The CDR3 is made up of 17 amino acids.

In this sample, this clone turned up a few times. The chain carries TRBV19 and TRBJ1-2, with 9 bases that match TRBD1. The CDR3 is 12 amino acids. With V trimmed by 9 bases and J by 8 bases, 7 bases remained unmatched. From germline, CDR1 is LNHDA and CDR2 SQIVND (reference sequence). The CDR3 nucleotides are TGTGCCAGCCAGGGACAGGGCTACGGCTACACCTTC. Its protein is CASQGQGYGYTF.

The chain couples TRBV5-6 to TRBJ1-3; 8 bases match TRBD1. V lost 3 bases, J lost 3 bases, and 11 bases stayed unmatched. Germline CDR1 SGHDT, CDR2 YYEEEE. CDR3 size: 17 residues. For the CDR3, the DNA is TGTGCCAGCAGCTCTTACCGGACAGGGACTCGTGGAAACACCATATATTTT. Translating it yields CASSSYRTGTRGNTIYF.

CDR3 bases: TGTGCCAGCAGCTTAGGACTGGCCGAGCAGTACTTC. It codes for CASSLGLAEQYF. The chain has TRBV11-3 and TRBJ2-7; D is uncertain. The V and J ends lost 1 base and 6 bases respectively, with 7 bases between them. This CDR3 region has 12 residues. Germline V gene lookup returns CDR1 SGHNT and CDR2 YENEEA.

The V call is TRBV29-1, the J call TRBJ1-2, with D uncertain. This CDR3 contains 14 residues. Germline-derived CDR1 and CDR2 are SQVTM and ANQGSEA. Trimming took 2 bases from V and 6 from J, leaving 16 bases between them. CDR3 amino acids: CSVESQERENGYTF. In nucleotides, the CDR3 is TGCAGCGTTGAAAGCCAGGAACGAGAGAATGGCTACACCTTC.

The chain uses TRBV9 and TRBJ2-7, with 14 bases matching TRBD2. Germline V gene data show CDR1 as SGDLS and CDR2 as YYNGEE. The CDR3 contains 14 residues. With 3 bases clipped from V and 10 bases from J, the junction kept 6 bases outside the gene matches. CDR3 amino acids: CASSDGLAGGQQYF. DNA of the CDR3: TGTGCCAGCAGCGACGGACTAGCGGGAGGCCAACAGTACTTC.

This chain connects TRBV27 to TRBJ1-1, with TRBD1 matching 7 bases. CDR3 size: 15 residues. The V and J ends lost 5 bases and 3 bases, in that order; junction bases with no gene match: 9. Per the germline V gene, CDR1 is MNHEY and CDR2 is SMNVEV (reference sequence). DNA for the CDR3: TGTGCCAGCAGTACCTGGGACAGTGGGTACACTGAAGCTTTCTTT. The encoded protein is CASSTWDSGYTEAFF.

The rearrangement links TRBV27 to TRBJ1-2; 8 nucleotides align to TRBD1. Germline V gene sequence: CDR1 MNHEY, CDR2 SMNVEV (reference sequence). This CDR3 is built from 14 residues. The J segment lost 3 bases and the V segment lost 4 bases, leaving 4 bases of the junction unmatched. Written as DNA, the CDR3 is TGTGCCAGCAGTTCAGGGGGCGCTGACTATGGCTACACCTTC. It yields the protein CASSSGGADYGYTF.

CDR3 bases: TGTGCCAGCAGCTTAGGGGGCAGGTCCGAAACTAATGAAAAACTGTTTTTT. Its protein is CASSLGGRSETNEKLFF. The V and J genes are TRBV7-9 and TRBJ1-4, with a possible D match to TRBD1 (5 bases). The V gene lost 1 base and the J gene lost 1 base, with 13 bases spanning the gap. Per germline, CDR1 SEHNR and CDR2 FQNEAQ (reference sequence). The CDR3 loop spans 17 amino acids.

CDR3 region: CASSVTGDQPQHF. CDR3 in DNA: TGTGCCAGCAGCGTGACAGGGGATCAGCCCCAGCATTTT. J is TRBJ1-5 and V is TRBV7-3; 8 nucleotides align to TRBD1. Germline assignment: CDR1 SGHTA and CDR2 FQGTGA. CDR3 length: 13 amino acids. J gave up 5 bases and V 5 bases, and 2 bases lay outside the gene matches.

The V gene is TRBV10-2, the J gene TRBJ1-4, with D possibly being TRBD1 (5 bases). Per germline, CDR1 WSHSY and CDR2 SAAADI. Trimming removed 6 bases from V and 4 bases from J, with 12 bases in between. This CDR3 has 14 amino acids. The CDR3 here is CASRDTSLNEKLFF. The DNA of the CDR3 is TGCGCCAGCAGGGACACCTCGCTTAATGAAAAACTGTTTTTT.

The chain is built from TRBV14 and TRBJ2-7; no definite D call. The CDR3 is 13 amino acids. Germline-derived CDR1 and CDR2 are SGHDN and FVKESK. V lost 3 bases, J lost 0 bases, and 6 bases lay in between. The CDR3: CASSQLFSYEQYF. The CDR3 coding sequence is TGTGCCAGCAGCCAGCTATTCTCCTACGAGCAGTACTTC.

The chain recombines TRBV7-9 with TRBJ2-1; D might be TRBD1 (6 bases). With 1 base removed from V and 2 bases from J, the gap between germline ends came to 6 bases. Germline assignment: CDR1 SEHNR and CDR2 FQNEAQ (reference sequence). The CDR3 loop spans 14 amino acids. The CDR3 nucleotides read TGTGCCAGCAGCTTAGAGGGGGCCTACAATGAGCAGTTCTTC. It yields the protein CASSLEGAYNEQFF.